This T cell receptor (beta chain) comes out of a study of synovial regulatory T cells in juvenile arthritis. This CDR3 spans 14 amino acids. DNA for this receptor is not on file. The germline V gene has CDR1 SGHAT and CDR2 FQDESV (reference sequence). Study-level points and caveats: TCR diversity was lower in inflammation-associated blood Treg cells than in other blood Treg cells. Across patients, iaTreg TCR repertoires were mostly private, partly shared with synovial Teff and blood CPL. CDR3 overlap with synovial Tregs was higher for iaTregs than other blood Tregs.

Worth noting for this clone: What it binds is unknown.

Median age around 12 years (roughly 2.3-25); median disease duration about 7 years (0.2-19.1). Profiled with immunoSEQ multiplex PCR; TCRdb holds only in-frame clones, not every one. Its listing shows approximately 10,000 clones. The sequenced material came from Treg cells from blood. The subset was: remaining (HLA-DR-negative) circulating blood Treg cells. This TCR was recovered from a donor aged 2-30 years with juvenile idiopathic arthritis. The rearrangement uses TRBV11-1 and TRBJ2-1; the TCRdb D gene call, TRBD2, has no DNA to confirm it. The CDR3 protein is CASSFWGGYNEQFF.